Following are 31 T cell receptor beta chains from one sample sequenced in a study of early stage breast cancer tumors (dated by TCRdb to 2017 to 2019). Libraries were constructed by the immunoSEQ multiplex PCR assay. In its TCRdb copy, this immuneACCESS table keeps in-frame sequences only and misses some clones. Where compared with another copy, unresolved V genes explain less than half of these, and the others have no known cause. Counted in this sample were tens of thousands of clones; about 80% of them appeared once. Clones ranked in the top ten supply about 13% of the sample. The sample consisted of blood. These receptors all stem from a person in their sixties with breast cancer.

Here the CDR3 reads CASSAMGTDTQYF. Written as DNA, the CDR3 is TGTGCCAGCAGCGCTATGGGCACAGATACGCAGTATTTT. The chain is built from TRBV9 and TRBJ2-3; D gene ambiguous. Per the germline V gene, CDR1 is SGDLS and CDR2 is YYNGEE. V was shortened by 3 bases and J by 1 base, with 6 bases between the two germline ends. The CDR3 is made up of 13 amino acids.

The chain recombines TRBV7-3 with TRBJ2-1; TRBD2 matches 11 bases. Trimming took 5 bases from V and 9 from J; bases not matched to a gene: 6. The length of the CDR3 is 14 residues. The germline CDR1 and CDR2 sequences are SGHTA and FQGTGA. CDR3 protein: CASSTTSGSGEQFF. The CDR3 DNA follows: TGTGCCAGCAGCACAACTAGCGGGAGCGGTGAGCAGTTCTTC.

The chain combines TRBV5-6 with TRBJ2-5, with D maybe TRBD2 (6 bases). The CDR3 has 16 residues. CDR1 is SGHDT, CDR2 YYEEEE, per germline. V was pared by 6 bases and J by 5 bases, with 23 bases between. CDR3 residues: CASTPLDAGQGETQYF. CDR3 DNA sequence: TGTGCCAGCACCCCGCTGGACGCGGGGCAAGGGGAGACCCAGTACTTC.

The CDR3 region has the DNA TGTGCCTGGAGTGCGACCTCAGGCAAGCAGTTCTTC. Its translation is CAWSATSGKQFF. J is TRBJ2-1 and V is TRBV30; D not certain. Looked up from germline, CDR1 is GTSNPN and CDR2 is SVGIG (reference sequence). This CDR3 is built from 12 residues. Trimming left V 1 base short and J 11 bases short, with 12 bases between.

The chain links TRBV18 to TRBJ1-1; 9 bases fit TRBD1. The V gene end was trimmed by 3 bases and the J gene end by 5 bases; junction bases not matched to a gene: 10. CDR3 length: 16 residues. Germline V lookup: CDR1 KGHSH, CDR2 LQKENI. The CDR3 is CASSPRTGERETEAFF. Here the CDR3 DNA reads TGTGCCAGCTCACCTCGGACAGGGGAGCGAGAGACTGAAGCTTTCTTT.

The rearrangement uses TRBV6-5 and TRBJ1-5, with D possibly matching TRBD1 (5 bases). V gave up 2 bases and J gave up 1 base, with 9 bases separating them. The CDR3 has 15 amino acids. Germline loops: CDR1 MNHEY, CDR2 SVGAGI. In nucleotides, the CDR3 is TGTGCCAGCAGTTACAGGGGAGGAAGCAATCAGCCCCAGCATTTT. Amino acid sequence: CASSYRGGSNQPQHF.

The chain recombines TRBV4-3 with TRBJ2-6, with TRBD2 matching 8 bases. This CDR3 is 19 amino acids long. CDR1 is LGHNA and CDR2 is YSLEER in the germline V gene. With 0 bases clipped from V and 4 bases from J, the junction kept 11 bases outside the gene matches. The CDR3 sequence is CASSQEPSGYSLGANVLTF. The DNA for the CDR3 is TGCGCCAGCAGCCAAGAGCCTAGCGGGTACTCTCTGGGGGCCAACGTCCTGACTTTC.

The chain has TRBV7-6 and TRBJ2-7; 9 nucleotides agree with TRBD1. After removal of 1 base from V and 3 bases from J, the junction contained 10 bases not matched to a gene. The CDR3 covers 17 residues. Per germline, CDR1 SGHVS and CDR2 FNYEAQ. As DNA, the CDR3 is TGTGCCAGCAGCTTAGGGGTGAGGGACAGGGCGGGCTACGAGCAGTACTTC. This codes for CASSLGVRDRAGYEQYF.

This chain joins TRBV5-6 and TRBJ1-4; the D gene is possibly TRBD1 (6 bases). The V and J ends lost 0 bases and 8 bases respectively, with 20 bases between them. Per germline, CDR1 SGHDT and CDR2 YYEEEE. The CDR3 length is 17 residues. The CDR3 DNA sequence: TGTGCCAGCAGCTTGGGGGGCCAGGGGTGGCTTGGCGAAAAACTGTTTTTT. Its translation: CASSLGGQGWLGEKLFF.

The V gene is TRBV7-8, the J gene TRBJ2-7, with 7 bases matching TRBD2. The CDR3 is made up of 13 amino acids. CDR1 is SGHVS and CDR2 is FQNEAQ in the germline V gene. The CDR3 DNA reads as TGTGCAGCCGGGGGGACTTTTGCCTACGAGCAGTACTTC. It codes for CAAGGTFAYEQYF.

The chain recombines TRBV19 with TRBJ2-7; D is perhaps TRBD1 (5 bases). Germline V gene sequence: CDR1 LNHDA, CDR2 SQIVND (reference sequence). The CDR3 spans 14 residues. Trimming stripped 7 bases from V and 0 bases from J, with 13 bases between. The CDR3 is CASTPTAISYEQYF. CDR3 in DNA: TGTGCCAGTACCCCGACAGCCATCTCCTACGAGCAGTACTTC.

The chain combines TRBV18 with TRBJ2-7, with D hard to call. CDR1 and CDR2 from the germline V gene are KGHSH and LQKENI. The ends were cut back, 5 bases at V and 5 bases at J, with 7 bases in the middle. CDR3 length equals 11 residues. Here the CDR3 reads CASSMQNEQYF. The CDR3 nucleotides read TGTGCCAGCTCAATGCAGAACGAGCAGTACTTC.

The chain joins TRBV27 to TRBJ1-1; TRBD1 is a possible D gene (6 bases). Trimming took off 0 bases at V and 5 bases at J, with 10 bases between the two ends. The germline CDR1 and CDR2 sequences are MNHEY and SMNVEV (reference sequence). The CDR3 has 14 amino acids. The CDR3 sequence: CASSLSRGMTEAFF. DNA of the CDR3: TGTGCCAGCAGTTTATCGAGGGGGATGACTGAAGCTTTCTTT.

This chain joins TRBV4-3 and TRBJ2-2, with 9 positions matching TRBD1. V dropped 2 bases and J dropped 6; count of bases not matched to a gene: 7. Germline CDR1 and CDR2: LGHNA and YSLEER. CDR3 length equals 16 residues. The CDR3 loop is CASSQIPGQGSGELFF. In DNA, the CDR3 is TGCGCCAGCAGCCAAATACCGGGACAGGGTTCCGGGGAGCTGTTTTTT.

This chain connects TRBV7-9 to TRBJ1-1; tentatively, D is TRBD1 (6 bases). The V end lost 4 bases, the J end lost 8 bases, and 17 bases lay between the germline ends. The CDR3 is made up of 14 amino acids. Per germline, CDR1 SEHNR and CDR2 FQNEAQ (reference sequence). The CDR3 DNA reads as TGTGCCAGCAGCTCATTGACAGGAACCGACGAAGCTTTCTTT. Its translation is CASSSLTGTDEAFF.

The chain employs TRBV4-1 and TRBJ2-7; 9 bases line up with TRBD2. Germline-derived CDR1 and CDR2 are MGHRA and YSYEKL. The CDR3 totals 16 residues. Trimming cost V 0 bases and J 0 bases; bases outside gene matches: 3. As DNA, the CDR3 is TGCGCCAGCAGCCAAGAGGTAGCGGGAGTCTCCTACGAGCAGTACTTC. Its translation is CASSQEVAGVSYEQYF.

The genes are TRBV28 and TRBJ1-5; TRBD1 aligns across 11 bases. V gave up 4 bases and J gave up 5 bases; unmatched junction bases: 1. CDR3 length: 14 residues. Per the germline V gene, CDR1 is MDHEN and CDR2 is SYDVKM. CDR3 sequence: CASSSGQGDQPQHF. CDR3 nucleotide sequence: TGTGCCAGCAGTTCGGGACAGGGGGATCAGCCCCAGCATTTT.

This chain joins TRBV9 and TRBJ2-2; 11 nucleotides agree with TRBD2. Germline V gene data show CDR1 as SGDLS and CDR2 as YYNGEE. The V and J ends lost 0 bases and 6 bases, in that order; junction bases with no gene match: 4. The CDR3 spans 16 residues. CDR3 residues: CASSVVLAGGPGELFF. The CDR3 DNA sequence: TGTGCCAGCAGCGTAGTTCTAGCGGGAGGTCCCGGGGAGCTGTTTTTT.

The CDR3 loop is CASSLSWHHPTYNEQFF. The CDR3 DNA sequence: TGTGCCAGCAGCTTATCTTGGCACCACCCCACCTACAATGAGCAGTTCTTC. The genes are TRBV11-2 and TRBJ2-1; D gene ambiguous. CDR1 and CDR2 from the germline V gene are SGHAT and FQNNGV. V was clipped by 2 bases and J by 2 bases, with 16 bases between them. CDR3 length: 17 amino acids.

This rearrangement joins TRBV28 to TRBJ2-7; TRBD1 agrees at 9 bases. The CDR3 extends over 17 amino acids. In germline, CDR1 is MDHEN, CDR2 SYDVKM. V shed 2 bases, J shed 3 bases, and the junction held 11 bases outside the gene matches. CDR3 residues: CASSLGLTTGGGYEQYF. In DNA, the CDR3 is TGTGCCAGCAGTTTAGGACTTACTACAGGGGGCGGCTACGAGCAGTACTTC.

The rearrangement uses TRBV7-2 and TRBJ2-1, with 10 nucleotides matching TRBD2. This CDR3 comprises 16 residues. Germline values: CDR1 SGHTA, CDR2 FQGNSA. Trimming at V came to 4 bases and at J to 3 bases, leaving 6 bases not matched to a gene. In DNA form, the CDR3 reads TGTGCCAGCAGCTCTCCCCGGACTAGCGGCTACAATGAGCAGTTCTTC. It codes for CASSSPRTSGYNEQFF.

This clone was recorded once. The chain couples TRBV29-1 to TRBJ2-1; D remains ambiguous. CDR1 is SQVTM, CDR2 ANQGSEA, per germline. The CDR3 spans 14 residues. V was trimmed by 4 bases and J by 9 bases, leaving 19 bases between them. CDR3 loop: CSVGTGSNWSEQFF. The CDR3 coding sequence is TGCAGCGTTGGAACTGGATCCAATTGGAGTGAGCAGTTCTTC.

The chain joins TRBV5-1 to TRBJ2-1; 7 nucleotides match TRBD2. This CDR3 is built from 14 residues. J gave up 10 bases and V 0 bases, and 7 bases lay outside the gene matches. CDR1 SGHRS and CDR2 YFSETQ come from the germline V gene. This CDR3 is CASSLAGGSGEQFF. CDR3 bases: TGCGCCAGCAGCTTGGCGGGCGGGAGCGGCGAGCAGTTCTTC.

The gene calls are TRBV21-1 and TRBJ2-7; TRBD1 is the table's D call and was not checked against the DNA. TRBV21-1 is noted as a pseudogene. The CDR3 consists of 14 residues. The CDR3 loop is CAPRDRAVTSGQYF. The CDR3 DNA reads TGTGCCCCCCGAGACAGAGCCGTTACGTCCGGGCAGTACTTC.

V usage is TRBV23-1 and J usage is TRBJ2-1; 12 bases map to TRBD2. Being an ORF, TRBV23-1 has a function that is uncertain. The CDR3 has 15 amino acids. J gave up 4 bases and V 6 bases, and 4 bases lay outside the gene matches. The CDR3 reads CASRQTSGSYNEQFF. In DNA form, the CDR3 reads TGCGCCAGCAGGCAGACTAGCGGGAGTTACAATGAGCAGTTCTTC.

The rearrangement joins TRBV4-3 to TRBJ2-2; 7 bases fit TRBD2. V trimming: 1 base; J trimming: 8 bases; junction bases outside the gene matches: 4. CDR3 length equals 14 residues. Germline lookup yields CDR1 LGHNA and CDR2 YSLEER. CDR3 protein: CASSQAQGGGELFF. The CDR3 DNA follows: TGCGCCAGCAGCCAAGCCCAGGGAGGGGGGGAGCTGTTTTTT.

The rearrangement links TRBV5-4 to TRBJ2-5; 8 nucleotides align to TRBD2. The CDR3 covers 17 residues. V dropped 0 bases and J dropped 5; count of bases not matched to a gene: 12. From germline, CDR1 is SGHNT and CDR2 YYREEE (reference sequence). The CDR3, as DNA: TGTGCCAGCAGCTTGGGGGGACTAAGCGGGAGCCTGGAGACCCAGTACTTC. It specifies CASSLGGLSGSLETQYF.

This chain uses TRBV18 with TRBJ2-5; D is unresolved. From germline, CDR1 is KGHSH and CDR2 LQKENI. V lost 1 base and J lost 3, with 6 bases in between. The CDR3 totals 13 residues. The CDR3: CASSPQREETQYF. CDR3 sequence (DNA): TGTGCCAGCTCACCACAACGGGAAGAGACCCAGTACTTC.

The rearrangement joins TRBV5-1 to TRBJ2-1, with 8 bases aligning to TRBD1. After removal of 6 bases from V and 0 bases from J, the junction contained 5 bases not matched to a gene. The CDR3 has 15 amino acids. Germline CDR1 and CDR2: SGHRS and YFSETQ. In DNA, the CDR3 is TGCGCCAGCATTCAGGGGGCTGACTCCTACAATGAGCAGTTCTTC. This codes for CASIQGADSYNEQFF. The variable domain in full, with the rest retrieved from reference TRBV5-1 and TRBJ2-1, is KAGVTQTPRYLIKTRGQQVTLSCSPISGHRSVSWYQQTPGQGLQFLFEYFSETQRNKGNFPGRFSGRQFSNSRSEMNVSTLELGDSALYLCASIQGADSYNEQFFGPGTRLTVL.

V usage is TRBV27 and J usage is TRBJ1-2; TRBD1 agrees at 7 bases. Germline V gives CDR1 MNHEY, CDR2 SMNVEV (reference sequence). The CDR3 consists of 14 residues. V was clipped by 8 bases and J by 1 base; unmatched bases: 7. This chain's CDR3 is CASASGTDNYGYTF. CDR3 in DNA: TGTGCCAGCGCTTCCGGGACAGATAACTATGGCTACACCTTC.

V is TRBV18 and J is TRBJ1-4; D not resolved. The V gene's germline CDR1 is KGHSH and CDR2 LQKENI. Trimming stripped 5 bases from V and 5 bases from J, with 6 bases between. This CDR3 region has 12 residues. The CDR3 DNA follows: TGTGCCAGCTCAAACAGAAATGAAAAACTGTTTTTT. It encodes CASSNRNEKLFF.